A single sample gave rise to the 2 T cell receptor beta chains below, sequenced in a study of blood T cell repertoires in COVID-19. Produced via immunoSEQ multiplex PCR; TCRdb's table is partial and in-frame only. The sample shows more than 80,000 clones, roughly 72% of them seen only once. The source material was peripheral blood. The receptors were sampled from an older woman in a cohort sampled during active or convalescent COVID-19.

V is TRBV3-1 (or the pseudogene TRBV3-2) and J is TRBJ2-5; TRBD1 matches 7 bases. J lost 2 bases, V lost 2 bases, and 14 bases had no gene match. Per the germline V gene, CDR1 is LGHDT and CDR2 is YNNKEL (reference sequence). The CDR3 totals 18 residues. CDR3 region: CASSQRRSGQALQETQYF. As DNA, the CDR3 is TGTGCCAGCAGCCAACGCCGTTCAGGACAGGCCTTACAAGAGACCCAGTACTTC.

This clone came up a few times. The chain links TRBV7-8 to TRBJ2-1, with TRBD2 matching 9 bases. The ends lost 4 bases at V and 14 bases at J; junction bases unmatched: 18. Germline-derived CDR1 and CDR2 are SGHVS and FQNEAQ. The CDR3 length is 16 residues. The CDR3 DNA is TGTGCCAGCAGCTCAAGCCCCAATCAGGCGGGGGGGCCGGAGTTCTTC. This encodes CASSSSPNQAGGPEFF.